The clone carrying this TCR beta chain was detected once. Its antigen is unidentified. The sample belongs to a study of OX40 agonist ivuxolimab in advanced cancers. Study information: The group had a mean age of about 60 years, ranged from about 23 to 85, and was around 86% male. Study-wide results and caveats: The study observed clonal expansion of CD4+ and CD8+ blood T cells by week 6 at 0.1 to 3.0 mg/kg. Expanded clones belonging to CD8+ T cells outnumbered, on average, those of CD4+.

The table came from immunoSEQ multiplex PCR; TCRdb's copy has only in-frame clones and leaves some out. The sample lists some 80,000 clones; around nine tenths were seen once. Germline CDR1 SGHRS, CDR2 YFSETQ. Between the trimmed V and J ends, which lost 4 bases and 0 bases, there was a span of 14 bases. This CDR3 is 16 amino acids long. The starting material was CD4+ or CD8+ T cells sorted from blood, obtained in a trial of the OX40 agonist ivuxolimab. The source is an adult with an advanced solid tumor such as melanoma, head and neck, liver or kidney cancer. J is TRBJ2-4 and V is TRBV5-1, with TRBD1 as a possible D gene (5 bases). The CDR3 DNA reads TGCGCCAGCAGCCCACAGGTGGGGCTAGCCAAAAACATTCAGTACTTC. Translating it yields CASSPQVGLAKNIQYF.